What follows are 28 T cell receptor beta chains derived from one specimen sequenced in a study of blood T cell repertoires in COVID-19. Produced via immunoSEQ multiplex PCR; TCRdb's table is partial and in-frame only. The repertoire holds fewer than 250,000 clones, with around four fifths as singletons. The sequencing sample was made of peripheral blood. The receptors shown here come from a woman of 80 years or more with COVID-19, enrolled during active disease.

The V and J genes are TRBV7-8 and TRBJ1-5; the D is unclear. The V gene lost 2 bases and the J gene lost 2 bases, with 10 bases spanning the gap. The CDR3 extends over 15 amino acids. Germline assignment: CDR1 SGHVS and CDR2 FQNEAQ. CDR3 bases: TGTGCCAGCAGCTTACGGGATTTTGGCAATCAGCCCCAGCATTTT. It specifies CASSLRDFGNQPQHF. The full variable domain, completed using reference TRBV7-8 and TRBJ1-5, is GAGVSQSPRYKVAKRGQDVALRCDPISGHVSLFWYQQALGQGPEFLTYFQNEAQLDKSGLPSDRFFAERPEGSVSTLKIQRTQQEDSAVYLCASSLRDFGNQPQHFGDGTRLSIL.

The chain carries TRBV6-5 and TRBJ1-4; D might be TRBD1 (6 bases). Germline V CDR1 and CDR2: MNHEY, SVGAGI. The CDR3 extends over 14 amino acids. The V end lost 6 bases, the J end lost 7 bases, and 15 bases lay between the germline ends. CDR3: CASSPAGGAEKLFF. The CDR3 nucleotides are TGTGCCAGCAGCCCCGCGGGGGGGGCTGAAAAACTGTTTTTT.

The V call is TRBV5-1, the J call TRBJ1-3; maybe TRBD1 (6 bases). V lost 0 bases and J lost 0, with 13 bases in between. Germline assignment: CDR1 SGHRS and CDR2 YFSETQ. CDR3 length: 17 amino acids. CDR3 nucleotides: TGCGCCAGCAGCTTGGGATTGGACAGAGACTCTGGAAACACCATATATTTT. This translates into CASSLGLDRDSGNTIYF.

The chain recombines TRBV5-1 with TRBJ2-7; 9 bases agree with TRBD1. This CDR3 is 16 amino acids long. Germline assignment: CDR1 SGHRS and CDR2 YFSETQ. Trimming at V came to 9 bases and at J to 3 bases, leaving 16 bases not matched to a gene. The CDR3 nucleotides are TGCGCCAACCCGCTCGGACAGGGACAGGGTTTCTACGAGCAGTACTTC. It translates to CANPLGQGQGFYEQYF.

Here the CDR3 DNA reads TGTGCCAGCAGGGGGCCACCAGTGGTTCAGCCCCAGCATTTT. Amino acids: CASRGPPVVQPQHF. The rearrangement joins TRBV28 to TRBJ1-5; weak D call: TRBD1 (5 bases). Trimming removed 6 bases from V and 6 bases from J, with 15 bases in between. This CDR3 is built from 14 residues. CDR1 is MDHEN, CDR2 SYDVKM, per germline.

This clone was found once. The chain employs TRBV5-1 and TRBJ1-2; TRBD1 matches at 7 bases. V shed 4 bases and J 3 bases; nucleotides not matched to a gene: 9. This CDR3 has 15 residues. The germline CDR1 and CDR2 sequences are SGHRS and YFSETQ. The DNA for the CDR3 is TGCGCCAGCAGCCAACAGGGGCCGCGGGACTATGGCTACACCTTC. This encodes CASSQQGPRDYGYTF.

The chain uses TRBV12-3 or TRBV12-4 and TRBJ1-2; the D gene is possibly TRBD1 (5 bases). This CDR3 contains 13 residues. With 7 bases removed from V and 6 bases from J, the gap between germline ends came to 15 bases. Here the CDR3 DNA reads TGTGCCAGCACAAAAACAGGTGTCAATGGCTACACCTTC. It encodes CASTKTGVNGYTF.

The rearrangement joins TRBV5-4 to TRBJ1-1, with TRBD1 as a possible D gene (6 bases). This CDR3 has 15 residues. Trimming took 4 bases from V and 4 from J, leaving 17 bases between them. CDR1 and CDR2 from the germline V gene are SGHNT and YYREEE (reference sequence). The CDR3 nucleotides are TGTGCCAGCAGCCCAGGGGACAAGGGGTCCACTGAAGCTTTCTTT. Residues: CASSPGDKGSTEAFF.

The chain is built from TRBV18 and TRBJ1-4; no clear D. Trimming took 6 bases from V and 0 from J, leaving 8 bases between them. CDR3 length: 14 amino acids. The germline CDR1 and CDR2 sequences are KGHSH and LQKENI. CDR3 protein: CASSSGATNEKLFF. In DNA, the CDR3 is TGTGCCAGCTCGTCGGGTGCAACTAATGAAAAACTGTTTTTT.

CDR3 residues: CASSLDKSYYTF. The CDR3 region has the DNA TGCGCCAGCAGCTTGGACAAGTCTTACTACACCTTC. The chain combines TRBV5-1 with TRBJ1-2; unclear D gene. CDR1 and CDR2 (germline): SGHRS, YFSETQ. With 0 bases removed from V and 10 bases from J, the gap between germline ends came to 10 bases. CDR3 size: 12 residues.

The rearrangement joins TRBV28 to TRBJ2-7; D possibly corresponds to TRBD1 (5 bases). Germline V lookup: CDR1 MDHEN, CDR2 SYDVKM. The CDR3 length is 13 residues. V was trimmed by 4 bases and J by 2 bases, leaving 9 bases between them. Here the CDR3 reads CASSYRFPYEQYF. The CDR3 coding sequence is TGTGCCAGCAGTTACAGGTTTCCCTACGAGCAGTACTTC.

This clone showed up just a few times. The chain recombines TRBV30 with TRBJ1-3, with 8 bases matching TRBD1. Looked up from germline, CDR1 is GTSNPN and CDR2 is SVGIG (reference sequence). Germline trimming cut 5 bases from V and 4 bases from J; bases unmatched to any gene: 4. The CDR3 totals 13 residues. Here the CDR3 reads CAWATGDGNTIYF. The CDR3 region has the DNA TGTGCCTGGGCGACAGGGGACGGAAACACCATATATTTT.

V is TRBV3-1 (or the pseudogene TRBV3-2) and J is TRBJ2-2, with 7 bases lining up with TRBD1. The J segment lost 0 bases and the V segment lost 4 bases, leaving 8 bases of the junction unmatched. In germline, CDR1 is LGHDT, CDR2 YNNKEL (reference sequence). The CDR3 consists of 17 residues. The CDR3 here is CASSRTPQGSNTGELFF. The CDR3 bases are TGTGCCAGCAGCCGCACTCCACAGGGGTCGAACACCGGGGAGCTGTTTTTT.

The gene calls are TRBV27 and TRBJ2-7, with TRBD1 matching over 10 bases. J lost 1 base, V lost 5 bases, and 2 bases had no gene match. Germline V lookup: CDR1 MNHEY, CDR2 SMNVEV (reference sequence). CDR3 length: 14 residues. The CDR3: CASSRDRGSYEQYV. DNA of the CDR3: TGTGCCAGCAGTCGGGACAGGGGATCCTACGAGCAGTACGTC.

This chain links TRBV11-2 with TRBJ2-1; 8 nucleotides line up with TRBD1. Germline-derived CDR1 and CDR2 are SGHAT and FQNNGV. Trimming removed 4 bases from V and 7 bases from J; junction bases left unmatched: 12. The CDR3 sequence is 16 residues long. Written as DNA, the CDR3 is TGTGCCAGCAGCTCCGGCCGGGGGACAGGCCAAAATGAGCAGTTCTTC. This translates into CASSSGRGTGQNEQFF. Using reference TRBV11-2 and TRBJ2-1 for the parts outside the CDR3, the full variable domain is EAGVAQSPRYKIIEKRQSVAFWCNPISGHATLYWYQQILGQGPKLLIQFQNNGVVDDSQLPKDRFSAERLKGVDSTLKIQPAKLEDSAVYLCASSSGRGTGQNEQFFGPGTRLTVL.

This chain joins TRBV7-9 and TRBJ1-1; D gene unclear. The V end was cut by 5 bases, the J end by 11 bases, with 12 bases between. This CDR3 is built from 11 residues. CDR1 is SEHNR and CDR2 is FQNEAQ in the germline V gene (reference sequence). CDR3 loop: CASSGQITAFF. In DNA, the CDR3 is TGTGCCAGCAGCGGGCAGATTACGGCTTTCTTT.

This clone has at least ten counts. V gene TRBV5-1 combines with J gene TRBJ1-2; 11 bases are shared with TRBD1. J was trimmed by 3 bases and V by 0 bases; bases with no gene match: 10. CDR3 length equals 18 residues. Germline CDR1 is SGHRS and CDR2 is YFSETQ. CDR3 amino acids: CASSLAQDRGRKDYGYTF. Here the CDR3 DNA reads TGCGCCAGCAGCTTGGCCCAGGACAGGGGGCGTAAGGACTATGGCTACACCTTC.

This clone was recorded only once. This chain uses TRBV5-4 with TRBJ2-1, with TRBD1 matching over 9 bases. From germline, CDR1 is SGHNT and CDR2 YYREEE (reference sequence). The CDR3 totals 14 residues. V dropped 4 bases and J dropped 8; count of bases not matched to a gene: 7. CDR3 bases: TGTGCCAGCAGCCTCGAAACAGGGGGCCATGAGCAGTTCTTC. It specifies CASSLETGGHEQFF.

This chain links TRBV3-1 (or the pseudogene TRBV3-2) with TRBJ2-1; D unclear. The CDR3 covers 16 residues. Per germline, CDR1 LGHDT and CDR2 YNNKEL (reference sequence). Trimming shortened V by 3 bases and J by 0 bases, and 12 bases separated the two germline ends. CDR3 in DNA: TGTGCCAGCAGCCACGGCGCGGATGTCTCCTACAATGAGCAGTTCTTC. Its translation is CASSHGADVSYNEQFF.

The J gene is TRBJ2-7, the V gene TRBV18, with a possible D match to TRBD1 (5 bases). Germline V CDR1 and CDR2: KGHSH, LQKENI. V gave up 6 bases and J gave up 4 bases, with 16 bases separating them. CDR3 length: 14 residues. CDR3 DNA: TGTGCCAGCTCGCCCGGCCAGACAGTTTACGAGCAGTACTTC. It yields the protein CASSPGQTVYEQYF.

The CDR3 DNA follows: TGTGCCAGCAGCTTACGAGAGCAGGGCGGCTACACCTTC. Translation gives CASSLREQGGYTF. This rearrangement joins TRBV7-9 to TRBJ1-2; the D gene is possibly TRBD1 (5 bases). V was shortened by 2 bases and J by 8 bases, with 12 bases between the two germline ends. This CDR3 region has 13 residues. Germline lookup yields CDR1 SEHNR and CDR2 FQNEAQ (reference sequence). The variable domain in full, with the rest retrieved from reference TRBV7-9 and TRBJ1-2, is DTGVSQNPRHKITKRGQNVTFRCDPISEHNRLYWYRQTLGQGPEFLTYFQNEAQLEKSRLLSDRFSAERPKGSFSTLEIQRTEQGDSAMYLCASSLREQGGYTFGSGTRLTVV.

The chain joins TRBV29-1 to TRBJ2-3, with a possible D match to TRBD2 (5 bases). Germline V CDR1 and CDR2: SQVTM, ANQGSEA. Trimming pared 8 bases from V and 5 bases from J, leaving 17 bases between. The CDR3 is 13 residues long. Here the CDR3 DNA reads TGCAGCATCCGGGCGATGAGCGGAGATACGCAGTATTTT. Its translation: CSIRAMSGDTQYF.

The chain recombines TRBV6-5 with TRBJ2-7; D might be TRBD1 (5 bases). CDR3 size: 11 residues. V lost 9 bases, J lost 5 bases, and 11 bases lay in between. Per germline, CDR1 MNHEY and CDR2 SVGAGI. CDR3 residues: CASQGTNEQYV. The DNA of the CDR3 is TGTGCCAGTCAGGGAACCAACGAGCAGTACGTC.

The gene calls are TRBV29-1 and TRBJ2-3, with 12 positions matching TRBD2. V dropped 5 bases and J dropped 0; count of bases not matched to a gene: 3. Germline CDR1 reads SQVTM; CDR2 reads ANQGSEA. The CDR3 loop spans 15 amino acids. CDR3 sequence: CSVFTSGGSTDTQYF. CDR3 coding DNA: TGCAGCGTTTTTACTAGCGGGGGGAGCACAGATACGCAGTATTTT.

The chain is built from TRBV5-5 and TRBJ1-1; 7 nucleotides agree with TRBD1. Germline lookup yields CDR1 SGHKS and CDR2 YYEKEE (reference sequence). The CDR3 has 14 amino acids. The V gene end was trimmed by 2 bases and the J gene end by 4 bases; junction bases not matched to a gene: 5. The chain's CDR3 is CASSLVAGGTEAFF. The CDR3 DNA sequence: TGTGCCAGCAGCTTAGTAGCAGGGGGCACTGAAGCTTTCTTT.

This clone has just one count. This rearrangement joins TRBV6-5 to TRBJ1-2; TRBD1 matches 11 bases. The germline V gene encodes CDR1 MNHEY and CDR2 SVGAGI. V gave up 4 bases and J gave up 8 bases; unmatched junction bases: 3. This CDR3 spans 13 amino acids. The CDR3 DNA reads TGTGCCAGCAGTTCGGGACAGGGGGTAGGCTACACCTTC. The encoded protein is CASSSGQGVGYTF.

On this clone itself: A read error may account for a junction end that differs from germline. The CDR3 reads CASSHFGGLTSF. CDR3 sequence (DNA): TGCGCCAGCAGTCACTTCGGAGGACTAACCTCCTTC. The chain couples TRBV23-1 to TRBJ2-7; TRBD2 might be the D (6 bases). TRBV23-1 is identified as an open reading frame with a role that is uncertain. CDR3 size: 12 residues.

The chain couples TRBV6-5 to TRBJ2-5; D perhaps matches TRBD1 (8 bases). Germline V gene data show CDR1 as MNHEY and CDR2 as SVGAGI. The CDR3 sequence is 15 residues long. V dropped 6 bases and J dropped 2 bases, with 16 bases sitting between them. The CDR3: CASSPGGTGQETQYF. CDR3 DNA: TGTGCCAGCAGCCCCGGGGGGACAGGACAAGAGACCCAGTACTTC.